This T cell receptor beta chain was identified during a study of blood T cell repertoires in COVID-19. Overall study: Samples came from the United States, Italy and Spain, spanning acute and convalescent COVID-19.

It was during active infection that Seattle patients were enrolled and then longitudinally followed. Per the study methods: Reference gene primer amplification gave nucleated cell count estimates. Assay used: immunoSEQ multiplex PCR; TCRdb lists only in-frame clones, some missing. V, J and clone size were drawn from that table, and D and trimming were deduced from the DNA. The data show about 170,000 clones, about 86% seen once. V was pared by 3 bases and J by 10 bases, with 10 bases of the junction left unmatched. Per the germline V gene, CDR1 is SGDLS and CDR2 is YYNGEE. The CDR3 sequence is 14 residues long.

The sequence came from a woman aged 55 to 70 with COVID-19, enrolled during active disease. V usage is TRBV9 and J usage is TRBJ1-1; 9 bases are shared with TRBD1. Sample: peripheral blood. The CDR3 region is CASSAAGTGYAAFF. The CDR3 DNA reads TGTGCCAGCAGCGCTGCCGGGACAGGGTACGCAGCTTTCTTT.